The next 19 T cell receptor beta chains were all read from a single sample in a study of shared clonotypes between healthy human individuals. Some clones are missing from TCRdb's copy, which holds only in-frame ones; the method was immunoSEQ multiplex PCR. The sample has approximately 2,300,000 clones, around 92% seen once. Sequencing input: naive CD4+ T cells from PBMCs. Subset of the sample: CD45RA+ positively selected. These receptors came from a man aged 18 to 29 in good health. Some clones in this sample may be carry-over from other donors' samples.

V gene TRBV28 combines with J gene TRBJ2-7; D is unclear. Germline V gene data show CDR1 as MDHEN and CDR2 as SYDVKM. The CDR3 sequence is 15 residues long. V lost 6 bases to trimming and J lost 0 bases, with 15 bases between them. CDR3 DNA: TGTGCCAGCAGCCCCATGAGGTTGAGCTCCTACGAGCAGTACTTC. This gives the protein CASSPMRLSSYEQYF.

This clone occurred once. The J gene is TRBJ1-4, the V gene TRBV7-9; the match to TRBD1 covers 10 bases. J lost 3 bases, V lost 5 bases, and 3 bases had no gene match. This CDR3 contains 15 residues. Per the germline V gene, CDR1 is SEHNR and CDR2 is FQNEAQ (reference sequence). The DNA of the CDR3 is TGTGCCAGCAGCCAAGGACAGGGGGCTAATGAAAAACTGTTTTTT. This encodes CASSQGQGANEKLFF.

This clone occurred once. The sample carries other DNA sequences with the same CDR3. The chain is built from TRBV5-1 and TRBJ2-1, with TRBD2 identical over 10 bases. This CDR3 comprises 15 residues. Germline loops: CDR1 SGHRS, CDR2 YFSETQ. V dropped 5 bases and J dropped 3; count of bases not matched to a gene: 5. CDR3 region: CASRWTSGSYNEQFF. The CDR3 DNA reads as TGCGCCAGCAGGTGGACTAGCGGAAGCTACAATGAGCAGTTCTTC.

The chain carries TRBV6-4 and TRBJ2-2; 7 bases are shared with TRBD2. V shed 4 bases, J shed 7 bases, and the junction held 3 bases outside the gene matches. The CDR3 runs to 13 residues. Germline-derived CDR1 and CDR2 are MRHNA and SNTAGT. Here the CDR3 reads CASSVGGSGELFF. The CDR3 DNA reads TGTGCCAGCAGTGTAGGCGGGAGCGGGGAGCTGTTTTTT.

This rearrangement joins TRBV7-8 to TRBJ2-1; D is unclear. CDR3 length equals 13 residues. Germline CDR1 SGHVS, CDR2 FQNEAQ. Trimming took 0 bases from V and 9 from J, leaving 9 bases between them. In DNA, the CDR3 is TGTGCCAGCAGCTTAGCTTCCCTTGGTGAGCAGTTCTTC. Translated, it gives CASSLASLGEQFF.

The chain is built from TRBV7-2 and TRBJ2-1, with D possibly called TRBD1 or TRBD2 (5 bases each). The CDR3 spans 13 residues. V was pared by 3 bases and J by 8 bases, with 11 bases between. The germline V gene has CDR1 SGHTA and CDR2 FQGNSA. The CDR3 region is CASSFKGRDEQFF. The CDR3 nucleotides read TGTGCCAGCAGCTTTAAGGGACGAGATGAGCAGTTCTTC.

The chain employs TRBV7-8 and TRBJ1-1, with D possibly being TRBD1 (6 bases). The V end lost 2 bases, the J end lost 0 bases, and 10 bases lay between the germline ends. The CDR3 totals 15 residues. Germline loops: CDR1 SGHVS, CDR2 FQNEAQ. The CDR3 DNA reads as TGTGCCAGCAGCTTATGGACAGACATGAACACTGAAGCTTTCTTT. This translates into CASSLWTDMNTEAFF.

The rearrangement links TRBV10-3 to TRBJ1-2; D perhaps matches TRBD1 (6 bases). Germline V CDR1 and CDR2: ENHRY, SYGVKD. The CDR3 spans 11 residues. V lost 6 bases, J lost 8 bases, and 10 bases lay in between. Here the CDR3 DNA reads TGTGCCATCAGCGACGACAGGGGCTACACCTTC. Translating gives CAISDDRGYTF.

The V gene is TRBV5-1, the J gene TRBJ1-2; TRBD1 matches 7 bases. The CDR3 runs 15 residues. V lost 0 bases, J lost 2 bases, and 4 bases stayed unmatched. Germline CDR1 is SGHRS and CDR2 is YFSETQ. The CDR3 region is CASSLAGQWNYGYTF. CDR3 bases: TGCGCCAGCAGCTTGGCGGGACAGTGGAACTATGGCTACACCTTC.

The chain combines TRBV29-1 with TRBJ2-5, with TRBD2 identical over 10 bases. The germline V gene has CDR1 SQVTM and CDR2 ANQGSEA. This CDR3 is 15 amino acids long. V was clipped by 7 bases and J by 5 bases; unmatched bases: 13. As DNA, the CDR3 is TGCAGCGCCAAGACTAGCGGGCTGGGGGCGGAGACCCAGTACTTC. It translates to CSAKTSGLGAETQYF.

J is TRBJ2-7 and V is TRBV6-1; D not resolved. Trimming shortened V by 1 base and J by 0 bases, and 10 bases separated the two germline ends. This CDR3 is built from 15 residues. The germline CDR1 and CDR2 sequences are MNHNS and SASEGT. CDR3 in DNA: TGTGCCAGCAGTGAAGGGACCTTTAGCTCCTACGAGCAGTACTTC. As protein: CASSEGTFSSYEQYF.

This chain's CDR3 is CASSQRQGETQYF. The CDR3 region has the DNA TGCGCCAGCAGCCAACGACAGGGTGAGACCCAGTACTTC. This chain links TRBV4-3 with TRBJ2-5, with TRBD1 matching 7 bases. The CDR3 extends over 13 amino acids. The trim removed 2 bases at V and 5 bases at J, leaving 2 bases unmatched. CDR1 and CDR2 (germline): LGHNA, YSLEER.

CDR3 bases: TGTGCCAGCAGCCCCCAGTCCCCAGGCCTGAACACTGAAGCTTTCTTT. This gives the protein CASSPQSPGLNTEAFF. The V gene is TRBV5-5, the J gene TRBJ1-1; D ambiguous. This CDR3 contains 16 residues. Per the germline V gene, CDR1 is SGHKS and CDR2 is YYEKEE (reference sequence). V lost 4 bases and J 0 bases, leaving 16 bases between the germline ends.

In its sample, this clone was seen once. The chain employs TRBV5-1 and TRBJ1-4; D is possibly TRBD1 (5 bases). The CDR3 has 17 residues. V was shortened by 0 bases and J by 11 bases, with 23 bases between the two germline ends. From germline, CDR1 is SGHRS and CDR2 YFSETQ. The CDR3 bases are TGCGCCAGCAGCTTGGAGCCGACAGCGAGCCTACGGACCAAACTGTTTTTT. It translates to CASSLEPTASLRTKLFF.

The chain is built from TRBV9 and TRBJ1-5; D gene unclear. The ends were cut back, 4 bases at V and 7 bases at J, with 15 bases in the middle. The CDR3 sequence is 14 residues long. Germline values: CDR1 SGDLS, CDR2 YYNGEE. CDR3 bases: TGTGCCAGCAGCCCCCCGACGGTCTACCAGCCCCAGCATTTT. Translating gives CASSPPTVYQPQHF.

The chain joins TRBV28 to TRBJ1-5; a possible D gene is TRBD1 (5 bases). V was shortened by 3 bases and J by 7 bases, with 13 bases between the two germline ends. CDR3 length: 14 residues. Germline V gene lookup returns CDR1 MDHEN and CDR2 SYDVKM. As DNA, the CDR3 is TGTGCCAGCAGTTTTTTTCAGGGATGGCAGCCCCAGCATTTT. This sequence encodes CASSFFQGWQPQHF.

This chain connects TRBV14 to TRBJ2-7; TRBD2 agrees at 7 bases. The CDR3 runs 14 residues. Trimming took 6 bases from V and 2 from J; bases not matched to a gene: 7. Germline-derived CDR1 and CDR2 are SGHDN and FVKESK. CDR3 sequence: CASRDTSAPYEQYF. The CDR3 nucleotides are TGTGCCAGCAGGGATACTAGCGCACCCTACGAGCAGTACTTC.

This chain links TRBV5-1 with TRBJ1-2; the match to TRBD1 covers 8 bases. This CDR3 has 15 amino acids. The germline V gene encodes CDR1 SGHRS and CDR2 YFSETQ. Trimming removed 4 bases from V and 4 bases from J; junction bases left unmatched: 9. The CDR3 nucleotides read TGCGCCAGCAGCCAAGACAGGGGCCCCGTCTATGGCTACACCTTC. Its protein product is CASSQDRGPVYGYTF.

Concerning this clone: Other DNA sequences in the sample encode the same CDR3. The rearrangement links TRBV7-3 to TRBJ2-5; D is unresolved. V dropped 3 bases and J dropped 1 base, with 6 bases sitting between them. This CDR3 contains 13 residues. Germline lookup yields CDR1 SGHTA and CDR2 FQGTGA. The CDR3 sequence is CASSLGFQETQYF. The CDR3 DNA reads TGTGCCAGCAGCTTGGGGTTCCAAGAGACCCAGTACTTC. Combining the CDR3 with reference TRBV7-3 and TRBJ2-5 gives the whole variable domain GAGVSQTPSNKVTEKGKYVELRCDPISGHTALYWYRQSLGQGPEFLIYFQGTGAADDSGLPNDRFFAVRPEGSVSTLKIQRTERGDSAVYLCASSLGFQETQYFGPGTRLLVL.